These T cell receptor beta chains were read from a single sample in a study of OX40 agonist ivuxolimab in advanced cancers. Sequencing was performed with immunoSEQ multiplex PCR; in TCRdb, only in-frame clones are kept and a portion is missing. The sample shows over 35,000 clones, more than 80% of them seen only once. Source: CD4+ or CD8+ T cells sorted from blood, taken in a trial of the OX40 agonist ivuxolimab. These receptors were collected from an adult with an advanced solid tumor such as melanoma, head and neck, liver or kidney cancer. CDR3s include the opening cysteine and the closing phenylalanine or tryptophan.

v_gene: TRBV7-2
j_gene: TRBJ2-7
CDR3aa: CASSQGGQGAYEQYF

v_gene: TRBV2
j_gene: TRBJ1-6
CDR3aa: CASSGRGGGSNSPLHF

v_gene: TRBV5-6
j_gene: TRBJ1-2
CDR3aa: CASSQTATGGINYGYTF

v_gene: TRBV5-1
j_gene: TRBJ1-4
CDR3aa: CASSLTGSSTNEKLFF

v_gene: TRBV7-8
j_gene: TRBJ1-5
CDR3aa: CASSSPQGGNSNQPQHF

v_gene: TRBV4-3
j_gene: TRBJ2-1
CDR3aa: CASSQELARFNEQFF

v_gene: TRBV7-2
j_gene: TRBJ2-1
CDR3aa: CASSPPRGAMGNEQFF

v_gene: TRBV6-5
j_gene: TRBJ2-7
CDR3aa: CASSYSGTGGHEQYF

v_gene: TRBV5-1
j_gene: -
CDR3aa: CASSPSAGTVSYEQYF

v_gene: TRBV29-1
j_gene: TRBJ2-5
CDR3aa: CSVSRTQETQYF

v_gene: TRBV7-3
j_gene: TRBJ2-5
CDR3aa: CASSLDPRETQYF

v_gene: TRBV6-5
j_gene: TRBJ1-6
CDR3aa: CASSRTGVNSPLHF

v_gene: TRBV7-2
j_gene: TRBJ2-1
CDR3aa: CASSSGVDEQFF

v_gene: TRBV7-9
j_gene: TRBJ1-5
CDR3aa: CASTLGESNQPQHF

v_gene: TRBV6-8
j_gene: TRBJ2-2
CDR3aa: CASSFQGAGELFF

v_gene: TRBV7-2
j_gene: TRBJ1-2
CDR3aa: CASSLGVHNYGYTF

v_gene: TRBV5-1
j_gene: TRBJ2-2
CDR3aa: CASSYDWTGELFF

v_gene: TRBV4-2
j_gene: TRBJ2-7
CDR3aa: CASSQEGGQGSSYEQYF

v_gene: TRBV7-2
j_gene: TRBJ2-3
CDR3aa: CASSFIDRSTDTQYF

v_gene: TRBV7-2
j_gene: TRBJ2-2
CDR3aa: CASSLVLTNTGELFF

v_gene: TRBV6-5
j_gene: TRBJ1-1
CDR3aa: CATSGHMNTEAFF

v_gene: TRBV11-2
j_gene: TRBJ2-5
CDR3aa: CASSLAGRGGVETQYF

v_gene: TRBV7-3
j_gene: TRBJ2-7
CDR3aa: CASSLMGQGVSEQYF

v_gene: TRBV13
j_gene: TRBJ1-2
CDR3aa: CASTRRGQGNDGYTF

v_gene: TRBV30
j_gene: TRBJ1-6
CDR3aa: CAWAESYNSPLHF

v_gene: TRBV29-1
j_gene: TRBJ1-2
CDR3aa: CSVEGSPGNYGYTF

v_gene: TRBV4-1
j_gene: TRBJ1-3
CDR3aa: CASSHGKTGNTIYF

v_gene: TRBV6-1
j_gene: TRBJ1-2
CDR3aa: CASSEGQTYYGYTF

v_gene: TRBV6-5
j_gene: TRBJ1-6
CDR3aa: CASGSLSYNSPLHF

v_gene: TRBV5-1
j_gene: TRBJ2-2
CDR3aa: CASSPQTGENTGELFF

v_gene: TRBV6-5
j_gene: TRBJ1-2
CDR3aa: CASKASGTLYGYTF

v_gene: TRBV9
j_gene: TRBJ1-2
CDR3aa: CASSVGGQGSWGYTF

v_gene: TRBV6-1
j_gene: TRBJ2-1
CDR3aa: CASSRLGSSNEQFF

v_gene: TRBV7-2
j_gene: TRBJ2-1
CDR3aa: CASSFWGGHEQFF

v_gene: TRBV10-3
j_gene: TRBJ1-6
CDR3aa: CAISSGQGGANNSPLHF

v_gene: TRBV5-1
j_gene: TRBJ2-7
CDR3aa: CASSQDREQYF

v_gene: TRBV5-4
j_gene: TRBJ2-3
CDR3aa: CASSLRGSTSTDTQYF

v_gene: TRBV5-1
j_gene: TRBJ2-1
CDR3aa: CASSLIGGGPSNEQFF

v_gene: TRBV9
j_gene: TRBJ1-2
CDR3aa: CASSVGPTKLDGYTF

v_gene: TRBV27
j_gene: TRBJ2-1
CDR3aa: CASSSGLAGFNEQFF

v_gene: TRBV7-3
j_gene: TRBJ2-1
CDR3aa: CASSLGEPGLLPEVRSYNEQFF

v_gene: TRBV6-1
j_gene: TRBJ2-7
CDR3aa: CASSEGAFFREQYF

v_gene: TRBV5-4
j_gene: TRBJ1-1
CDR3aa: CASSRGTRTEAFF

v_gene: TRBV7-2
j_gene: TRBJ2-7
CDR3aa: CASREVGGSYEQYF

v_gene: TRBV5-3
j_gene: TRBJ1-5
CDR3aa: CARSLWGVSYQPQHF

v_gene: TRBV5-1
j_gene: TRBJ1-5
CDR3aa: CASSLTGGQPQHF

v_gene: TRBV15
j_gene: TRBJ2-1
CDR3aa: CATSRDEVVEQFF

v_gene: TRBV7-9
j_gene: TRBJ1-2
CDR3aa: CASSLARRPYGYTF

v_gene: TRBV4-2
j_gene: TRBJ2-7
CDR3aa: CASSQGSGGAAGQYF

v_gene: TRBV9
j_gene: TRBJ1-2
CDR3aa: CASSVADRLYGYTF

v_gene: TRBV4-3
j_gene: TRBJ1-6
CDR3aa: CASSPGRPRQALHF

v_gene: TRBV10-3
j_gene: TRBJ1-1
CDR3aa: CAISGSGQSEAFF

v_gene: TRBV7-2
j_gene: TRBJ2-3
CDR3aa: CASSPLPILSGVAGEYF

v_gene: TRBV5-1
j_gene: TRBJ1-1
CDR3aa: CASSARNTEAFF

v_gene: TRBV23-1
j_gene: TRBJ2-1
CDR3aa: CASVKAGGYNEQFF